The next 20 T cell receptor beta chains were all read from a single sample in a study of cytomegalovirus exposure and HLA in healthy donors. This PCR relied on a set of 60 Vbeta primers and 13 Jbeta primers. The table came from immunoSEQ multiplex PCR; TCRdb's copy has only in-frame clones and leaves some out. The data show 130,000 or so clones, roughly 80% seen once. Sequenced material: PBMCs. The receptors were gathered from a female donor in good health and CMV-seronegative.

The genes are TRBV7-9 and TRBJ2-1, with D possibly TRBD1 on 5 matching bases. Germline V lookup: CDR1 SEHNR, CDR2 FQNEAQ (reference sequence). Trimming removed 1 base at V and 0 bases at J, with 13 bases between. The CDR3 contains 17 residues. CDR3 sequence: CASSLGRDRLSYNEQFF. The CDR3 nucleotides are TGTGCCAGCAGCTTAGGGAGAGACAGACTCTCCTACAATGAGCAGTTCTTC.

This clone was detected once. This chain uses TRBV10-1 with TRBJ2-1; 8 nucleotides match TRBD2. The germline gives CDR1 WNHNN, CDR2 SYGVQD (reference sequence). V shed 2 bases and J 3 bases; nucleotides not matched to a gene: 3. This CDR3 contains 15 residues. CDR3 sequence (DNA): TGCGCCAGCAGTGAGGCCGGGACTAGCTACAATGAGCAGTTCTTC. It encodes CASSEAGTSYNEQFF.

The chain is built from TRBV7-9 and TRBJ2-7; 8 bases fit TRBD1. This CDR3 is 15 amino acids long. Germline CDR1 SEHNR, CDR2 FQNEAQ (reference sequence). The ends lost 5 bases at V and 0 bases at J; junction bases unmatched: 6. The CDR3: CASSLQGETSYEQYF. The CDR3 coding sequence is TGTGCCAGCAGCCTACAGGGGGAAACCTCCTACGAGCAGTACTTC.

The chain recombines TRBV27 with TRBJ1-1, with D perhaps matching TRBD1 (6 bases). This CDR3 is built from 12 residues. V was shortened by 5 bases and J by 13 bases, with 17 bases between the two germline ends. The V gene's germline CDR1 is MNHEY and CDR2 SMNVEV (reference sequence). CDR3 nucleotide sequence: TGTGCCAGCAGTGACGGGGGGCCCAGGGTTTTCTTT. It codes for CASSDGGPRVFF.

This chain connects TRBV7-9 to TRBJ1-1; a weak D match, TRBD1 (5 bases). V dropped 5 bases and J dropped 5 bases, with 15 bases sitting between them. The germline V gene has CDR1 SEHNR and CDR2 FQNEAQ (reference sequence). This CDR3 spans 14 amino acids. The CDR3 loop reads CASSTPGVGTEAFF. Written as DNA, the CDR3 is TGTGCCAGCAGCACCCCGGGGGTAGGGACTGAAGCTTTCTTT.

The chain joins TRBV7-3 to TRBJ2-1, with 9 bases lining up with TRBD2. After removal of 1 base from V and 8 bases from J, the junction contained 6 bases not matched to a gene. In germline, CDR1 is SGHTA, CDR2 FQGTGA. CDR3 length: 15 amino acids. Here the CDR3 DNA reads TGTGCCAGCAGCTTAAGTAGCGGGAGATGGGATGAGCAGTTCTTC. Amino acid sequence: CASSLSSGRWDEQFF. The full variable domain, in which reference TRBV7-3 and TRBJ2-1 provide the parts outside the CDR3, is GAGVSQTPSNKVTEKGKYVELRCDPISGHTALYWYRQSLGQGPEFLIYFQGTGAADDSGLPNDRFFAVRPEGSVSTLKIQRTERGDSAVYLCASSLSSGRWDEQFFGPGTRLTVL.

This chain joins TRBV7-9 and TRBJ1-1, with TRBD1 matching over 11 bases. The junction had 7 bases not matched to a gene; V was cut back by 5 bases and J by 5 bases. The CDR3 has 15 amino acids. Germline CDR1 reads SEHNR; CDR2 reads FQNEAQ (reference sequence). The CDR3 loop is CASSPPGQGGTEAFF. In DNA form, the CDR3 reads TGTGCCAGCAGCCCTCCGGGACAGGGGGGAACTGAAGCTTTCTTT.

V usage is TRBV18 and J usage is TRBJ2-3; tentative D call: TRBD2 (5 bases). Trimming took off 3 bases at V and 6 bases at J, with 16 bases between the two ends. The CDR3 consists of 15 residues. Germline CDR1 is KGHSH and CDR2 is LQKENI. The CDR3 reads CASSPIGRDQDTQYF. The DNA for the CDR3 is TGTGCCAGCTCACCGATTGGACGGGATCAGGATACGCAGTATTTT.

This chain uses TRBV19 with TRBJ2-4; D remains unclear. This CDR3 region has 15 residues. Trimming took 4 bases from V and 3 from J, leaving 13 bases between them. Germline V gene lookup returns CDR1 LNHDA and CDR2 SQIVND (reference sequence). As DNA, the CDR3 is TGTGCCAGTAGTAACCTTTCTTCCTACAAAAACATTCAGTACTTC. Translated, it gives CASSNLSSYKNIQYF.

With respect to this clone: One end of the junction is discordant with germline, which a read error may explain. This sequence joins TRBV13 and TRBJ1-1; no clear D. CDR1 PRHDT and CDR2 FYEKMQ come from the germline V gene (reference sequence). The CDR3 has 14 residues. The DNA of the CDR3 is TGTGCCAGCAGCTTCGGTCGTACGAACGCTGAAGCTTTCTTT. Protein product: CASSFGRTNAEAFF.

The chain links TRBV25-1 to TRBJ2-4; D unresolved. The CDR3 has 12 residues. Germline CDR1 reads MGHDK; CDR2 reads SYGVNS. Trimming removed 1 base at V and 5 bases at J, with 3 bases between. The CDR3 reads CASSESENIQYF. The CDR3 DNA follows: TGTGCCAGCAGTGAATCGGAAAACATTCAGTACTTC.

CDR3 loop: CASRPGGSGANVLTF. The DNA of the CDR3 is TGTGCCAGCAGGCCAGGGGGCTCTGGGGCCAACGTCCTGACTTTC. J is TRBJ2-6 and V is TRBV28, with 7 nucleotides matching TRBD1. The CDR3 sequence is 15 residues long. J gave up 0 bases and V 6 bases, and 2 bases lay outside the gene matches. Germline V gene lookup returns CDR1 MDHEN and CDR2 SYDVKM.

The genes are TRBV2 and TRBJ2-5; no definite D call. The CDR3 is 13 amino acids. V lost 3 bases to trimming and J lost 4 bases, with 9 bases between them. Germline V gene sequence: CDR1 SNHLY, CDR2 FYNNEI. The CDR3 here is CASSDRHRETQYF. CDR3 DNA: TGTGCCAGCAGTGATCGACATAGAGAGACCCAGTACTTC.

The chain recombines TRBV28 with TRBJ2-4, with D possibly being TRBD1 (5 bases). The CDR3 is 14 amino acids. The germline V gene has CDR1 MDHEN and CDR2 SYDVKM. Trimming cost V 6 bases and J 7 bases, with 16 bases left between them. The CDR3 bases are TGTGCCAGCAGCCCAGGGTCGCAAGAGAACATTCAGTACTTC. Its translation: CASSPGSQENIQYF.

This clone showed up just a few times. This sequence joins TRBV29-1 and TRBJ1-2; D possibly corresponds to TRBD1 (6 bases). From germline, CDR1 is SQVTM and CDR2 ANQGSEA. Trimming removed 1 base at V and 3 bases at J, with 18 bases between. The CDR3 contains 16 residues. In DNA form, the CDR3 reads TGCAGCGTTGAAGGCTCAGGGGAGGGCAACCACTATGGCTACACCTTC. Its translation: CSVEGSGEGNHYGYTF.

This clone was recorded a few times. The V gene is TRBV5-6, the J gene TRBJ2-7, with D possibly matching TRBD1 (6 bases). The CDR3 contains 15 residues. V lost 7 bases, J lost 2 bases, and 19 bases lay in between. CDR1 is SGHDT and CDR2 is YYEEEE in the germline V gene. The CDR3 loop is CASGDVGAPTYEQYF. DNA for the CDR3: TGTGCCAGCGGGGATGTGGGGGCCCCTACCTACGAGCAGTACTTC.

In this sample, this clone turned up a few times. The V call is TRBV5-1, the J call TRBJ2-7, with a tentative D call TRBD2 (5 bases). CDR3 length: 13 residues. The germline gives CDR1 SGHRS, CDR2 YFSETQ. Trimming took off 4 bases at V and 2 bases at J, with 10 bases between the two ends. In nucleotides, the CDR3 is TGCGCCAGCAGCGCCCGGGATACCTACGAGCAGTACTTC. The encoded protein is CASSARDTYEQYF.

The genes are TRBV13 and TRBJ2-3, with 8 bases that match TRBD2. The germline V gene encodes CDR1 PRHDT and CDR2 FYEKMQ (reference sequence). Trimming at V came to 2 bases and at J to 3 bases, leaving 4 bases not matched to a gene. The CDR3 has 15 amino acids. CDR3 nucleotides: TGTGCCAGCAGCTTAATACTAGCGGAAACAGATACGCAGTATTTT. Protein sequence: CASSLILAETDTQYF.

The chain has TRBV28 and TRBJ1-1; TRBD1 aligns across 11 bases. Trimming took 1 base from V and 11 from J; bases not matched to a gene: 9. The germline V gene has CDR1 MDHEN and CDR2 SYDVKM. There are 15 residues in the CDR3. CDR3: CASSLSGTGGVGAFF. The DNA for the CDR3 is TGTGCCAGCAGTTTATCCGGGACAGGGGGAGTAGGGGCTTTCTTT. The whole variable domain, filled in from reference TRBV28 and TRBJ1-1, reads DVKVTQSSRYLVKRTGEKVFLECVQDMDHENMFWYRQDPGLGLRLIYFSYDVKMKEKGDIPEGYSVSREKKERFSLILESASTNQTSMYLCASSLSGTGGVGAFFGQGTRLTVV.

The chain uses TRBV30 and TRBJ1-1, with TRBD1 identical over 10 bases. The V gene end was trimmed by 1 base and the J gene end by 10 bases; junction bases not matched to a gene: 6. This CDR3 is 13 amino acids long. The germline gives CDR1 GTSNPN, CDR2 SVGIG (reference sequence). The CDR3 here is CAWSGQGAGGAFF. The CDR3 DNA follows: TGTGCCTGGAGTGGACAGGGGGCCGGGGGAGCTTTCTTT. The full variable domain, rest sourced from reference TRBV30 and TRBJ1-1, is SQTIHQWPATLVQPVGSPLSLECTVEGTSNPNLYWYRQAAGRGLQLLFYSVGIGQISSEVPQNLSASRPQDRQFILSSKKLLLSDSGFYLCAWSGQGAGGAFFGQGTRLTVV.